These 32 T cell receptor beta chains came from one sample sequenced in a study of blood T cells in healthy people across ages. For the second PCR, which ran for roughly 7 to 11 cycles, a sample-barcoded 5' primer and a J-beta primer mix were used. Each CDR3 protein is one row after TCRdb ran MiXCR on the 5' RACE reads. Of 900,000 to 950,000 distinct CDR3 sequences in the sample, almost 30% were seen once. This sample also appeared in a second study, on T cells of mothers and their children.

The specimen was blood. These receptors all come from a woman between 35 and 50 years old in good health.

The table lists this clonotype with a few counts. The chain joins TRBV2 to TRBJ1-2; D possibly corresponds to TRBD1 (6 bases). The CDR3 loop spans 12 amino acids. V was trimmed by 6 bases and J by 5 bases, leaving 10 bases between them. Germline CDR1 reads SNHLY; CDR2 reads FYNNEI. The CDR3: CASRDSVYGYTF. Here the CDR3 DNA reads TGTGCCAGCAGGGACAGTGTGTATGGCTACACCTTC.

This chain connects TRBV10-3 to TRBJ2-3, with D perhaps matching TRBD2 (5 bases). Germline V gene data show CDR1 as ENHRY and CDR2 as SYGVKD. The CDR3 extends over 17 amino acids. The V end lost 4 bases, the J end lost 3 bases, and 20 bases lay between the germline ends. DNA for the CDR3: TGTGCCATCAGTGGGATAGACTACTCCCTGGGGACAGATACGCAGTATTTT. Translated: CAISGIDYSLGTDTQYF.

In DNA form, the CDR3 reads TGCGCCAGCAGCTTGGTCCCACAGGGGGCTAGCTACGAGCAGTACTTC. Encoded protein: CASSLVPQGASYEQYF. V gene TRBV5-1 combines with J gene TRBJ2-7, with 9 bases that match TRBD1. CDR3 length: 16 residues. Trimming removed 0 bases from V and 3 bases from J; junction bases left unmatched: 7. CDR1 and CDR2 from the germline V gene are SGHRS and YFSETQ.

This clonotype was counted a single time. The genes are TRBV7-3 and TRBJ2-7; D gene unclear. The germline V and J ends were trimmed by 5 bases and 4 bases, with 30 bases remaining between them. CDR1 SGHTA and CDR2 FQGTGA come from the germline V gene. The length of the CDR3 is 19 residues. CDR3 in amino acids: CASSPKWWNPDPPRYEQYF. The DNA for the CDR3 is TGTGCCAGCAGCCCTAAATGGTGGAACCCGGACCCCCCTCGGTACGAGCAGTACTTC.

This clonotype was seen many times. The rearrangement joins TRBV5-1 to TRBJ2-7; 9 positions match TRBD1. The CDR3 extends over 14 amino acids. V lost 1 base to trimming and J lost 6 bases; unmatched junction nucleotides: 5. Per the germline V gene, CDR1 is SGHRS and CDR2 is YFSETQ. The CDR3 loop reads CASSLTGTGLEQYF. As DNA, the CDR3 is TGCGCCAGCAGCTTGACCGGGACAGGGCTCGAGCAGTACTTC. Full variable domain (rest looked up from reference TRBV5-1 and TRBJ2-7): KAGVTQTPRYLIKTRGQQVTLSCSPISGHRSVSWYQQTPGQGLQFLFEYFSETQRNKGNFPGRFSGRQFSNSRSEMNVSTLELGDSALYLCASSLTGTGLEQYFGPGTRLTVT.

The rearrangement joins TRBV18 to TRBJ2-7, with D perhaps TRBD2 (6 bases). The CDR3 extends over 15 amino acids. Germline-derived CDR1 and CDR2 are KGHSH and LQKENI. V lost 2 bases and J 3 bases, leaving 14 bases between the germline ends. The CDR3: CASSPSNREYYEQYF. The CDR3 DNA is TGTGCCAGCTCACCATCAAACCGGGAGTACTACGAGCAGTACTTC.

In this sample, this clonotype turned up a few times. This chain uses TRBV20-1 with TRBJ2-3; D not certain. This CDR3 has 14 residues. Trimming shortened V by 1 base and J by 4 bases, and 12 bases separated the two germline ends. Looked up from germline, CDR1 is DFQATT and CDR2 is SNEGSKA (reference sequence). The CDR3 protein is CSARGRLDADTQYF. The CDR3 DNA sequence: TGCAGTGCTAGAGGGCGCCTAGACGCAGATACGCAGTATTTT.

The chain joins TRBV5-5 to TRBJ2-1; 8 bases map to TRBD2. The junction had 3 bases not matched to a gene; V was cut back by 0 bases and J by 4 bases. Germline V gives CDR1 SGHKS, CDR2 YYEKEE (reference sequence). The CDR3 extends over 15 amino acids. The CDR3 nucleotides read TGTGCCAGCAGCTTGGAGCGGGGGTATTACAATGAGCAGTTCTTC. Translation gives CASSLERGYYNEQFF.

This sequence joins TRBV4-1 and TRBJ2-1, with D perhaps TRBD1 (5 bases). This CDR3 comprises 15 residues. The germline V and J ends were trimmed by 0 bases and 8 bases, with 14 bases remaining between them. Germline assignment: CDR1 MGHRA and CDR2 YSYEKL. This chain's CDR3 is CASSQDWAKGYEQFF. DNA for the CDR3: TGCGCCAGCAGCCAAGATTGGGCCAAGGGGTATGAGCAGTTCTTC.

This clonotype was observed many times. The chain links TRBV7-3 to TRBJ2-1; 12 nucleotides line up with TRBD2. This CDR3 comprises 17 residues. V shed 5 bases and J 3 bases; nucleotides not matched to a gene: 8. CDR1 is SGHTA and CDR2 is FQGTGA in the germline V gene. CDR3 loop: CASSRTSGDPSYNEQFF. CDR3 in DNA: TGTGCCAGCAGCCGGACTAGCGGGGATCCCAGCTACAATGAGCAGTTCTTC.

This clonotype was seen repeatedly, ten times or more. CDR3 nucleotides: TGCAGTGCTAGAATCCAGGGCTATGGCTACACCTTC. Amino acid sequence: CSARIQGYGYTF. This chain joins TRBV20-1 and TRBJ1-2; D is possibly TRBD1 (5 bases). The CDR3 consists of 12 residues. The germline V gene has CDR1 DFQATT and CDR2 SNEGSKA (reference sequence). V gave up 2 bases and J gave up 4 bases, with 8 bases separating them.

About this clonotype itself: A much larger clone sits a single nucleotide away, making a read error possible. Here the CDR3 omits its conserved ending phenylalanine or tryptophan, so a read error is the likely source. This chain uses TRBV9 with TRBJ2-5; 10 bases agree with TRBD2. CDR1 and CDR2 from the germline V gene are SGDLS and YYNGEE. This CDR3 contains 15 residues. CDR3 residues: CASSVGLAGAETQYV. The CDR3 DNA follows: TGTGCCAGCAGTGTAGGGCTAGCGGGGGCAGAGACCCAGTACGTC.

Regarding this clonotype: Since a much larger clone is just one base distant, this may be a read error. The chain employs TRBV20-1 and TRBJ2-3, with 7 bases matching TRBD1. CDR1 DFQATT and CDR2 SNEGSKA come from the germline V gene (reference sequence). The CDR3 runs to 15 residues. CDR3 loop: CSARARDRLTDMQYF. DNA for the CDR3: TGCAGTGCTAGAGCCCGGGACAGACTTACAGATATGCAGTATTTT.

This clonotype has at least ten counts. V gene TRBV7-2 combines with J gene TRBJ1-4, with D unresolved. Germline V lookup: CDR1 SGHTA, CDR2 FQGNSA. The CDR3 length is 14 residues. Trimming cost V 3 bases and J 5 bases, with 10 bases left between them. CDR3 sequence: CASSFSGPNEKLFF. The CDR3 nucleotides read TGTGCCAGCAGCTTTAGCGGGCCGAATGAAAAACTGTTTTTT.

CDR3 DNA sequence: TGTGCCAGCAGGCAGCTAGCGGGGAGGAGCACAGATACGCAGTATTTT. Amino acid sequence: CASRQLAGRSTDTQYF. The chain uses TRBV12-3 or TRBV12-4 and TRBJ2-3, with TRBD2 matching 9 bases. The J segment lost 0 bases and the V segment lost 6 bases, leaving 7 bases of the junction unmatched. CDR3 length: 16 amino acids.

A note on this clonotype: A much larger clone lies a single base off, so this may be a read error. V is TRBV28 and J is TRBJ2-4; 15 bases line up with TRBD2. Germline CDR1 MDHEN, CDR2 SYDVKM. Trimming removed 5 bases from V and 13 bases from J; junction bases left unmatched: 21. The CDR3 covers 19 residues. This CDR3 is CASSPGTSGGPLYQEIQYF. The CDR3 bases are TGTGCCAGCAGTCCGGGGACTAGCGGGGGGCCTTTGTACCAAGAGATCCAGTACTTC.

This clonotype was recorded a few times. V and J are TRBV29-1 and TRBJ1-1; D gene uncertain. The germline V gene encodes CDR1 SQVTM and CDR2 ANQGSEA. The V gene lost 6 bases and the J gene lost 3 bases, with 11 bases spanning the gap. The CDR3 has 12 residues. The CDR3 nucleotides read TGCAGCGTACTCGACCCGGACACTGAAGCTTTCTTT. Amino acids: CSVLDPDTEAFF.

This clonotype was seen more than once but under ten times. The V gene is TRBV29-1, the J gene TRBJ1-2; 7 positions agree with TRBD1. The germline gives CDR1 SQVTM, CDR2 ANQGSEA. The CDR3 totals 12 residues. With 6 bases clipped from V and 4 bases from J, the junction kept 5 bases outside the gene matches. CDR3 nucleotides: TGCAGCGTCCAGACAGGGTCCTATGGCTACACCTTC. This encodes CSVQTGSYGYTF.

Notes on this clonotype: One base away lies a much larger clone, so this may be a sequencing read error. The chain combines TRBV4-1 with TRBJ2-5; 8 bases are shared with TRBD2. The CDR3 is 15 residues long. CDR1 is MGHRA and CDR2 is YSYEKL in the germline V gene. Here the CDR3 reads CANSQGGGFWETQYF. DNA for the CDR3: TGCGCCAACAGCCAAGGCGGGGGGTTCTGGGAGACCCAGTACTTC.

The chain uses TRBV28 and TRBJ1-2; the D gene is possibly TRBD1 (5 bases). Per the germline V gene, CDR1 is MDHEN and CDR2 is SYDVKM. This CDR3 contains 13 residues. Trimming pared 3 bases from V and 4 bases from J, leaving 9 bases between. The CDR3 spells CASSLVGVYGYTF. In DNA form, the CDR3 reads TGTGCCAGCAGTTTGGTGGGGGTCTATGGCTACACCTTC.

V is TRBV20-1 and J is TRBJ2-3, with D perhaps TRBD1 (5 bases). V shed 7 bases and J shed 0 bases, with 14 bases lying between them. This CDR3 spans 14 amino acids. The germline CDR1 and CDR2 sequences are DFQATT and SNEGSKA (reference sequence). The CDR3: CSGNTGSSTDTQYF. The CDR3, as DNA: TGCAGTGGTAATACAGGAAGTAGCACAGATACGCAGTATTTT.

The table lists this clonotype with many counts. The chain joins TRBV20-1 to TRBJ2-5; the match to TRBD2 covers 7 bases. Unmatched junction bases numbered 7, after V lost 1 base and J lost 2 bases. Germline CDR1 reads DFQATT; CDR2 reads SNEGSKA (reference sequence). The CDR3 sequence is 15 residues long. CDR3 region: CSARGLAEPQETQYF. Written as DNA, the CDR3 is TGCAGTGCTAGAGGCCTAGCGGAGCCTCAAGAGACCCAGTACTTC.

This clonotype was seen a handful of times. V usage is TRBV7-2 and J usage is TRBJ1-3, with TRBD1 as a possible D gene (5 bases). The length of the CDR3 is 20 residues. Germline lookup yields CDR1 SGHTA and CDR2 FQGNSA. The germline V and J ends were trimmed by 7 bases and 0 bases, with 28 bases remaining between them. CDR3 nucleotides: TGTGCCAGCACCGCTTACGGCCGGCAGGGCGGGGGAAGCTCTGGAAACACCATATATTTT. Protein: CASTAYGRQGGGSSGNTIYF.

Remarks on this clonotype: A much larger clone differs by one base, so this may be a read error. The chain joins TRBV7-6 to TRBJ2-1; 8 bases are shared with TRBD2. Germline CDR1 and CDR2: SGHVS and FNYEAQ. The CDR3 has 15 residues. For the CDR3, the DNA is TGTGCCAGCGGACAGACCAGCGGGAGCTACGATGAGCAGTTCTTC. This sequence encodes CASGQTSGSYDEQFF.

J is TRBJ2-1 and V is TRBV7-3, with D perhaps matching TRBD2 (6 bases). The V end lost 5 bases, the J end lost 4 bases, and 15 bases lay between the germline ends. This CDR3 comprises 15 residues. From germline, CDR1 is SGHTA and CDR2 FQGTGA. CDR3 loop: CASSLQLAGYNEQFF. CDR3 bases: TGTGCCAGCAGCCTCCAACTAGCCGGTTACAATGAGCAGTTCTTC. Filled out from reference TRBV7-3 and TRBJ2-1, the complete variable domain reads GAGVSQTPSNKVTEKGKYVELRCDPISGHTALYWYRQSLGQGPEFLIYFQGTGAADDSGLPNDRFFAVRPEGSVSTLKIQRTERGDSAVYLCASSLQLAGYNEQFFGPGTRLTVL.

This clonotype was counted only a few times. V gene TRBV3-1 combines with J gene TRBJ2-1; 9 nucleotides match TRBD2. The germline V gene encodes CDR1 LGHDT and CDR2 YNNKEL (reference sequence). Trimming cost V 0 bases and J 4 bases; bases outside gene matches: 10. The CDR3 has 18 amino acids. This CDR3 is CASSQEPLAGFGYNEQFF. As DNA, the CDR3 is TGTGCCAGCAGCCAAGAGCCCCTAGCGGGGTTCGGGTACAATGAGCAGTTCTTC.

There are a few counts of this clonotype. The chain combines TRBV7-2 with TRBJ2-7; 11 bases match TRBD1. The CDR3 loop spans 15 amino acids. Looked up from germline, CDR1 is SGHTA and CDR2 is FQGNSA. V lost 8 bases, J lost 8 bases, and 14 bases stayed unmatched. The chain's CDR3 is CASGFPGQGVNKQYF. DNA for the CDR3: TGTGCCAGCGGATTTCCGGGACAGGGGGTTAACAAGCAGTACTTC.

The chain joins TRBV20-1 to TRBJ2-3; the match to TRBD2 covers 16 bases. There are 17 residues in the CDR3. The V gene end was trimmed by 6 bases and the J gene end by 0 bases; junction bases not matched to a gene: 6. CDR1 and CDR2 (germline): DFQATT, SNEGSKA (reference sequence). The DNA for the CDR3 is TGCAGTGCCACCGGGACTAGCGGGGGGGGAAGCACAGATACGCAGTATTTT. This encodes CSATGTSGGGSTDTQYF.

The chain combines TRBV28 with TRBJ2-1, with 13 bases aligning to TRBD2. The V segment lost 6 bases and the J segment 8 bases; nucleotides outside the gene matches: 7. Germline lookup yields CDR1 MDHEN and CDR2 SYDVKM. CDR3 length: 15 amino acids. For the CDR3, the DNA is TGTGCCAGCAGCAAACTAGCGGGGGGGTTATATGAGCAGTTCTTC. As protein: CASSKLAGGLYEQFF.

This clonotype has more than one count but fewer than ten. An end of the junction does not agree with germline; a read error may underlie this. The V call is TRBV7-9, the J call TRBJ2-7; TRBD1 might be the D (5 bases). CDR1 SEHNR and CDR2 FQNEAQ come from the germline V gene (reference sequence). The CDR3 sequence is 15 residues long. The CDR3 loop is CAGSRSSGFTYEQYF. The CDR3 coding sequence is TGTGCCGGCAGTCGTAGCTCAGGGTTTACCTACGAGCAGTACTTC.

V usage is TRBV4-2 and J usage is TRBJ1-1; D not resolved. The CDR3 consists of 20 residues. Germline CDR1 is LGHNA and CDR2 is YNFKEQ. Trimming left V 4 bases short and J 0 bases short, with 27 bases between. The CDR3 reads CASSRTLPTGPFKMNTEAFF. The CDR3 region has the DNA TGTGCCAGCAGCCGTACGTTACCAACTGGACCTTTTAAGATGAACACTGAAGCTTTCTTT.

This clonotype was seen only a few times. The chain couples TRBV3-1 to TRBJ2-5; D remains unclear. V lost 3 bases and J 2 bases, leaving 7 bases between the germline ends. The CDR3 runs 13 residues. CDR1 and CDR2 from the germline V gene are LGHDT and YNNKEL (reference sequence). Here the CDR3 DNA reads TGTGCCAGCAGCCAGGGGAAACAAGAGACCCAGTACTTC. Translation gives CASSQGKQETQYF.